Described below is a single T cell receptor beta chain sequence and its context. This receptor's antigen is unknown. No much larger clone is present one base from it, and per-base qualities are unavailable. Each collaborating institution followed its own protocols to collect whole blood in K2EDTA tubes. For TCRbeta analysis, collaborators shipped samples in one of three forms: frozen whole blood, isolated PBMCs, or DNA extracted from either of those sample types. This sample is part of a study of blood T cell repertoires in COVID-19 (dated by TCRdb to about 2020). With regard to the full study: Collaborator samples came from the United States, Italy and Spain and covered acute and convalescent phases of COVID-19. The prospective study material was composed of cDNA or gDNA derived from T cells, B-cell-depleted T cells, or PBMCs. The dataset comprised deeply sampled blood TCRbeta repertoires from subjects exposed to, actively infected with, or recovered from COVID-19. The repertoires were released in a freely available public database meant as a resource for research on the immune response to SARS-CoV-2. Samples came from the ongoing ImmuneRACE study (first 160 participants) plus 1,254 subjects from 6 global collaborators. A de-identified subject ID, COVID-19 status, age in years and sex were almost always included in the sample metadata. Where HLA class I and class II types were available, the types were taken from metadata supplied by the sample provider, not from assay-based typing. The research as a whole found: The amount of clinical and demographic metadata varied by source and participant and was provided uncurated.

TCRbeta CDR3 regions were amplified from genomic DNA by means of the immunoSEQ Assay, a bias-controlled multiplex PCR. The original methods were these. The number of nucleated cells in each sample was estimated by amplification of reference gene primers within the assay. To quantify the absolute abundance of each unique TCRbeta CDR3 rearrangement, sequence reads were collapsed and filtered. For each sample, productive Simpson clonality was calculated as the square root of Simpson's diversity index across productive rearrangements. TCRdb retrieved this table from immuneACCESS and kept in-frame rearrangements only. Not all clones are present; in checked studies, unresolved V genes account for under half, and no reason is known for the remainder. Clonal size and the V and J genes are those of that table, whereas D and trimming came from the DNA. In all, the sample holds 53,000 or so clones, and about 88% of those were seen once. The leading ten clones occupy about 15% of the sample.

V is cut back by 10 bases and J by 2 bases, with 6 bases in the junction unmatched. The germline V gene supplies CDR1 KGHSH and CDR2 LQKENI. The CDR3 runs 14 amino acids, cysteine and phenylalanine included. Solely the CDR3 DNA is kept, with 42 bases framed from the first base. Sequencing used peripheral blood. This TCR came from a man aged 70-80 years with active COVID-19. Recombination joined TRBV18 with TRBJ2-1, and 9 bases in between align with TRBD2. The nucleotides read TGTGCCACAAGCCGACTAGCGGCCTACAATGAGCAGTTCTTC. This codes for CATSRLAAYNEQFF.